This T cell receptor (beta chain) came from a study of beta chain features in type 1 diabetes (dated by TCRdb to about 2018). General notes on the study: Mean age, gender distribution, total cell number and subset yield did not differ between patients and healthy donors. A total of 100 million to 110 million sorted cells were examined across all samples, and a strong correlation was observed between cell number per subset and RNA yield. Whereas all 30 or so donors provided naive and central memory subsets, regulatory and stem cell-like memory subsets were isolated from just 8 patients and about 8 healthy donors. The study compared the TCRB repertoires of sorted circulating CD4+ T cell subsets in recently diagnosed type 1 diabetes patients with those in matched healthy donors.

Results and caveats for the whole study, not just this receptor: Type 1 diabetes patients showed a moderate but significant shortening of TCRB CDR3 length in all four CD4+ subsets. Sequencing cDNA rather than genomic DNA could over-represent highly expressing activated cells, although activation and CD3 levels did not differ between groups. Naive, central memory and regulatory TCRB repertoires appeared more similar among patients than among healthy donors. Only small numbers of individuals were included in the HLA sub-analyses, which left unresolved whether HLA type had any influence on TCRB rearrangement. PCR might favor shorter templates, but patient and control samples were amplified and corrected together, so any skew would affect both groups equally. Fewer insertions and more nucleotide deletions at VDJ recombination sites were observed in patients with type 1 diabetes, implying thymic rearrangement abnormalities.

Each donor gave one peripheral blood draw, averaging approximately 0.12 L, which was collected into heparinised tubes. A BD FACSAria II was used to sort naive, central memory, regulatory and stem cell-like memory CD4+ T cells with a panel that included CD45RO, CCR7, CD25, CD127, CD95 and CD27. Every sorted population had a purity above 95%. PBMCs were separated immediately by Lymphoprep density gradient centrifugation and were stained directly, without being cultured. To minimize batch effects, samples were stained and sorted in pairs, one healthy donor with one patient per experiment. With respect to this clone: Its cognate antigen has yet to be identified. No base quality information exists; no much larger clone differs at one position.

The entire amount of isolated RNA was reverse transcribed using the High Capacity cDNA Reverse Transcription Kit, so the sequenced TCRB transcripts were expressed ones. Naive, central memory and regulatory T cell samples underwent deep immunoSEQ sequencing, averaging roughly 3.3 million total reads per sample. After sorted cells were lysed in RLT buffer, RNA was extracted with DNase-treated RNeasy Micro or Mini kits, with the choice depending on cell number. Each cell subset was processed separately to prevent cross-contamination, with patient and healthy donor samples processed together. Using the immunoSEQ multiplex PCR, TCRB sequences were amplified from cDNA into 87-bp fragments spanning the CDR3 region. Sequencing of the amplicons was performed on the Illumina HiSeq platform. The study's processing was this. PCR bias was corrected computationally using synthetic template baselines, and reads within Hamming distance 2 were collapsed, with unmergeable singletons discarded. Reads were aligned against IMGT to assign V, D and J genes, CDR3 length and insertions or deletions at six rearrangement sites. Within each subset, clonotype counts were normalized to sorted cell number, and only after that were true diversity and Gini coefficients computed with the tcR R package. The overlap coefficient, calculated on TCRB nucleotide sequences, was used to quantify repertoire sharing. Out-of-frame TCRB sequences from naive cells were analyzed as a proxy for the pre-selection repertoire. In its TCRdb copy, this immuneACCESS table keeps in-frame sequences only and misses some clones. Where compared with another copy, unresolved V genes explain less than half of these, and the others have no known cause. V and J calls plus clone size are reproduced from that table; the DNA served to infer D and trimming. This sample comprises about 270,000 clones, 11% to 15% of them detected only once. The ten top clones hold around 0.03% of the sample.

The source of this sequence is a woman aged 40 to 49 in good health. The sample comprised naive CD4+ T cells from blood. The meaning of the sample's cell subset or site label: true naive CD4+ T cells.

The bases are TGTGCCAGCAGCGGCGGGGGGTTAAAAGGTCGGCAGTTCTTC. The resulting protein is CASSGGGLKGRQFF. Recombination linked TRBV9 to TRBJ2-1; 8 bases in the junction line up with TRBD2. At the junction V is shortened by 3 bases and J by 12 bases; bases outside the gene matches: 11. Spanning cysteine to phenylalanine, the CDR3 consists of 14 amino acids. Here the CDR3 DNA is all that survives: 42 bases in frame from base 1. The germline V gene gives CDR1 as SGDLS and CDR2 as YYNGEE.